Listed here are 6 T cell receptor beta chains from one sample, sequenced in a study of blood T cell repertoires in COVID-19 (TCRdb year 2020). Library preparation employed the immunoSEQ multiplex PCR assay. TCRdb carries this immuneACCESS record with in-frame sequences only. Its versions omit some clonotypes, under half of them owing to an unresolved V gene in the studies checked, with the rest unexplained. The table for this sample lists 180,000 or so clones; roughly 90% of them were counted only once. Of the sample, about 1.7% is held by the ten largest clones. Material: peripheral blood. These receptors came from a man between 18 and 35 years old with active or convalescent COVID-19.

This chain uses TRBV29-1 with TRBJ2-1; TRBD1 matches 9 bases. This CDR3 has 12 amino acids. Germline trimming cut 3 bases from V and 9 bases from J; bases unmatched to any gene: 3. Germline CDR1 and CDR2: SQVTM and ANQGSEA. CDR3: CSVDQTGGEQFF. Written as DNA, the CDR3 is TGCAGCGTTGACCAGACAGGGGGTGAGCAGTTCTTC.

V usage is TRBV2 and J usage is TRBJ1-6, with 8 bases lining up with TRBD1. V shed 4 bases, J shed 10 bases, and the junction held 9 bases outside the gene matches. The CDR3 runs 15 residues. Per the germline V gene, CDR1 is SNHLY and CDR2 is FYNNEI. The CDR3 coding sequence is TGTGCCAGCAGTGTTACAGGACAGGGAAGATCACCCCTCCACTTT. The encoded protein is CASSVTGQGRSPLHF.

The chain uses TRBV28 and TRBJ1-1; maybe TRBD1 (5 bases). Trimming left V 6 bases short and J 0 bases short, with 14 bases between. The CDR3 sequence is 15 residues long. CDR1 is MDHEN and CDR2 is SYDVKM in the germline V gene. DNA of the CDR3: TGTGCCAGCAGCCCCTGGGTAGGGGTGAACACTGAAGCTTTCTTT. It codes for CASSPWVGVNTEAFF.

The chain links TRBV5-6 to TRBJ1-1; maybe TRBD1 (6 bases). In germline, CDR1 is SGHDT, CDR2 YYEEEE. The CDR3 loop spans 16 amino acids. V was shortened by 5 bases and J by 1 base, with 18 bases between the two germline ends. The DNA of the CDR3 is TGTGCCAGCAGTTCTGAGCGTCGGACAGAGAACACTGAAGCTTTCTTT. Its protein product is CASSSERRTENTEAFF.

The chain recombines TRBV5-1 with TRBJ2-5; D gene uncertain. The CDR3 totals 14 residues. V was pared by 2 bases and J by 3 bases, with 11 bases between. The V gene's germline CDR1 is SGHRS and CDR2 YFSETQ. The CDR3 loop is CASSFRQTEETQYF. CDR3 in DNA: TGCGCCAGCAGCTTCAGACAAACGGAAGAGACCCAGTACTTC.

The J gene is TRBJ2-2, the V gene TRBV11-2; TRBD2 agrees at 8 bases. The V gene's germline CDR1 is SGHAT and CDR2 FQNNGV. V trimming: 4 bases; J trimming: 3 bases; junction bases outside the gene matches: 10. CDR3 size: 17 residues. CDR3 DNA sequence: TGTGCCAGCAGCTCGCGCCCAGCGGGGGAACACACCGGGGAGCTGTTTTTT. It codes for CASSSRPAGEHTGELFF.